This TCR beta chain emerged from a study of shared clonotypes between healthy human individuals (TCRdb year 2020). Regarding the study in general: The cohort included a few men and a couple of women between 18 and 49 years of age. To estimate repertoire size and how much clonotypes are shared between individuals, the study performed deep sequencing of blood TCR repertoires from 4 to 6 healthy adults. Between about 0.9 and 8.9 billion PBMCs per donor were obtained by leukapheresis. For each donor, CD4 naive and CD4 memory were each given three plates, CD8 naive was given two plates, and CD8 memory was given one plate. Libraries were prepared and TCR repertoires were sequenced by different laboratories using diverse techniques, in order to increase sequencing depth and limit assay-specific biases. The investigation overall reported the following: Across several donors, approximately 4.6% of naive CD4, 3% to 3.5% of naive CD8, about 2.3% of memory CD4, and about 0.44% of memory CD8 clonotypes were shared. Pairwise subsampling led to the expectation that sequencing depth would affect the degree of clonotype sharing among donors. Clonotypes shared by all four sorted-subset donors showed higher generation probabilities than non-shared clonotypes. Because the study included a small number of donors, the genetic and exposure-history diversity represented was limited. Estimated clonotype richness was generally larger for naive than for memory subsets. Even with the large sequencing depth, rarefaction of the sorted-subset datasets indicated that sequencing was incomplete. Sampling was restricted to blood, and TCR repertoires in tissues likely differ from the TCR repertoires found in blood.

The CDR3 runs 13 amino acids, cysteine and phenylalanine included. The CDR3 DNA has 39 bases and is translated from base 1. Based on the germline V gene, the CDR1 and CDR2 sequences are SGHNT and YENEEA. Deletion took 3 bases off V and 1 base off J, with a span of 6 bases between the germline ends. Donors were healthy HIV-negative adults with no recently reported acute infections or vaccinations. All donors were Caucasian adults living in Nashville, Tennessee, USA. CD4+ T cells were enriched by magnetic negative selection; naive cells were then positively selected on CD45RA, and the negative fraction formed the memory subset. After blood collection by leukapheresis, PBMCs were isolated using Ficoll-Histopaque density gradient centrifugation and then cryopreserved in the vapor phase of liquid nitrogen. Analytical flow cytometry was used to check the purity and quantity of every magnetically sorted T cell population. Genomic DNA was isolated from each sorted fraction and quantified by UV absorbance on a Nanodrop 2000c.

This clone turned up a few times. The antigen this receptor binds is unknown. Per-nucleotide qualities are absent, and no much larger clonotype sits a single base away. The same CDR3 is also encoded by other DNA sequences in this sample. Using the deep immunoSEQ assay, multiplex PCR amplified TCR CDR3 regions from genomic DNA. Extracted genomic DNA from each cell subset was spread evenly across all wells of several immunoSEQ 96-well plates, with each plate serving as a replicate. Each replicate PCR for sorted subsets received around 210 ng genomic DNA, equal to roughly 30,000 T cell genomes. Purified libraries were measured with a Qubit 3.0 fluorometer, size-checked on a Bioanalyzer 2100, and measured again with the KAPA Library Quantification kit. Each immunoSEQ 96-well plate was sequenced on its own single-read 150-cycle Illumina NextSeq 550 flow cell. The authors processed their data as follows. The immunoSEQ output contained only junctional sequences without quality scores, so filtering could not match that applied to full-length reads. Sequences were annotated with PyIR, a Python wrapper for IgBLAST v1.9, using IMGT germline references to assign V/J genes and CDR3. Reads with weak V/J assignments (E-value above 1e-6), missing CDR3, stop codons, out-of-frame junctions, or ambiguous translated residues were removed. V3J clonotypes were defined by identical inferred V gene, J gene, and CDR3 amino acid sequence. Percentage overlap between repertoires was calculated by dividing the number of shared unique clonotypes by the size of the smaller repertoire. RTK rarefaction, the Chao1 estimator, and Recon v2.1 estimates of unobserved clonotypes were used to assess repertoire richness. Generation probabilities for all TCRbeta clonotypes obtained by the gDNA method from four donors were computed using OLGA. TCRdb mirrors the immuneACCESS table, restricted to in-frame sequences. Some clones are absent from its copies; in checked studies, under half trace to an unresolved V gene, and the reason for the others is unknown. From that table come the V and J calls and clone size; the DNA was used to work out D and trimming. This sample has 330,000 or so clones in its table, and around 74% of those were observed once. 10% of the sample is taken by the ten largest.

The sequence was obtained from a young man in good health. The V gene is TRBV11-3 and the J gene is TRBJ1-1, with no confidently assigned D gene. Sequenced input: memory CD4+ T cells sorted from blood. In light of the paper, this sample's cell subset or site label describes: CD45RA-negative fraction. The DNA sequence is TGTGCCAGCAGCTTCTCATCGAACACTGAAGCTTTCTTT. The resulting protein is CASSFSSNTEAFF.